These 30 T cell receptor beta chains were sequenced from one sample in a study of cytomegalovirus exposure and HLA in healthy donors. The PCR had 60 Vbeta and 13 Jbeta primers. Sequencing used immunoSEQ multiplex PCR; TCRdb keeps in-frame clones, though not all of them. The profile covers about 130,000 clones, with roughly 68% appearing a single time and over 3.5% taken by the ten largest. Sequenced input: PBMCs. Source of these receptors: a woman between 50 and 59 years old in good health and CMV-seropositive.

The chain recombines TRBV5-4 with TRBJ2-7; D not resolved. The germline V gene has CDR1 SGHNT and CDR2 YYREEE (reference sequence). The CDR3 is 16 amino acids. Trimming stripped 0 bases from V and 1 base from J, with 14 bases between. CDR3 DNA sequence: TGTGCCAGCAGCTTGGCTCGCGGCTCCCATTCCTACGAGCAGTACTTC. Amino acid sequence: CASSLARGSHSYEQYF.

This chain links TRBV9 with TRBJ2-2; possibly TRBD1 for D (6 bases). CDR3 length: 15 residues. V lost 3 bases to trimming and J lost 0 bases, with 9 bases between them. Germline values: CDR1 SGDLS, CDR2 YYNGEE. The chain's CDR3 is CASSARQANTGELFF. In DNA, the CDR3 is TGTGCCAGCAGCGCGAGACAGGCGAACACCGGGGAGCTGTTTTTT.

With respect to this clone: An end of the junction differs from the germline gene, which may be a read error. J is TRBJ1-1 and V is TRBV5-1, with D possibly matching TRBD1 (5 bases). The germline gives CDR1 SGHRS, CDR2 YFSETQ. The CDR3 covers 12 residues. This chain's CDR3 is CASRQEGPEAFF. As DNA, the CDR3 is TGCGCCAGCAGACAGGAGGGGCCTGAGGCTTTCTTT.

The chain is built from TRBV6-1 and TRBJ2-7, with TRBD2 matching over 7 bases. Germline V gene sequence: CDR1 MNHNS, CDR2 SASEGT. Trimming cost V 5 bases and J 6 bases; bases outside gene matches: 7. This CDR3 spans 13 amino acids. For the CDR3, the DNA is TGTGCCAGCAGTTGGACTAGGATTGGCGAGCAGTACTTC. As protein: CASSWTRIGEQYF.

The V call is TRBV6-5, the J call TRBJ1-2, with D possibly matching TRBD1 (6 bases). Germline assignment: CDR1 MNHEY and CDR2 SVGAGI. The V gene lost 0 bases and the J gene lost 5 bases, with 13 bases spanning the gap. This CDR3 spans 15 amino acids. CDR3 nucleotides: TGTGCCAGCAGTTACTCGAAAACAGGGAGTTATGGCTACACCTTC. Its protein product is CASSYSKTGSYGYTF.

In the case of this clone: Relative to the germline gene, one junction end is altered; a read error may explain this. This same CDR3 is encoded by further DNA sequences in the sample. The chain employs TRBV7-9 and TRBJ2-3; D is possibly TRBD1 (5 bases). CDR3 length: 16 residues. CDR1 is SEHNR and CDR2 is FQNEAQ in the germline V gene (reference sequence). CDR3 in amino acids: CASSPEIGAIRNTQYF. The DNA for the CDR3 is TGCGCCAGCAGCCCAGAAATAGGGGCTATCCGAAATACGCAGTATTTT.

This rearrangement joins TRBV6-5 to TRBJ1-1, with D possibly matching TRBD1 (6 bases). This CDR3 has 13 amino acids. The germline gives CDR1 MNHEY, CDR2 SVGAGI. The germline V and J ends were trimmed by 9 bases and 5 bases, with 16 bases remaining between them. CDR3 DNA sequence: TGTGCCAGTGCCAGGGGATTTGAGACTGAAGCTTTCTTT. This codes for CASARGFETEAFF.

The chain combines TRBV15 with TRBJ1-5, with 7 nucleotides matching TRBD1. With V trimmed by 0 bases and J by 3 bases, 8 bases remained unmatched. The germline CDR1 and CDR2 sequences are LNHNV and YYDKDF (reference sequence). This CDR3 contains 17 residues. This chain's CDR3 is CATSRDFMTGNNQPQHF. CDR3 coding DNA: TGTGCCACCAGCAGAGATTTCATGACAGGGAACAATCAGCCCCAGCATTTT.

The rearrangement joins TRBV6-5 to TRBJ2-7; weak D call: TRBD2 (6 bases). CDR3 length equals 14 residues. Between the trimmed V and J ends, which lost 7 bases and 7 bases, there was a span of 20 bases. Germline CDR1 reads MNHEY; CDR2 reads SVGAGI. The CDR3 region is CASNAGLKYAEQYF. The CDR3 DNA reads TGTGCCAGCAACGCGGGATTAAAGTACGCGGAGCAGTACTTC.

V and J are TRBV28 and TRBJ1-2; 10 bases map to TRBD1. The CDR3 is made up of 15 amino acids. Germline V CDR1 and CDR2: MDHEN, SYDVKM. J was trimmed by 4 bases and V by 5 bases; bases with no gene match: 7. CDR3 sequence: CASSPGQGGIYGYTF. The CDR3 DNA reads TGTGCCAGCAGTCCTGGACAGGGGGGGATCTATGGCTACACCTTC.

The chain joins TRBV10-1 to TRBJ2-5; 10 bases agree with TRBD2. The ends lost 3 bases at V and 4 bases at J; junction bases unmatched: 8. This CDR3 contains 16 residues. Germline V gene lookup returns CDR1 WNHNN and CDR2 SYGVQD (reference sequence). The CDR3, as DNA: TGCGCCAGCAGTGACTCCACTAGCGGGGAAGCAGAGACCCAGTACTTC. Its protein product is CASSDSTSGEAETQYF.

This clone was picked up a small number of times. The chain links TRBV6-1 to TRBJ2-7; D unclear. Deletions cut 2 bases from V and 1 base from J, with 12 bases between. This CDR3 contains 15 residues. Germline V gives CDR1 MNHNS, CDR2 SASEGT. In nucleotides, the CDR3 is TGTGCCAGCAGTGAATTGATCGCCAGGTCCTACGAGCAGTACTTC. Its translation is CASSELIARSYEQYF.

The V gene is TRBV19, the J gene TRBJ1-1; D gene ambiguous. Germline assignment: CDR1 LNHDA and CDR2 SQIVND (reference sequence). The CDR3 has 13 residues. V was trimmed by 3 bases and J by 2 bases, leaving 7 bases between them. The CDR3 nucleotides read TGTGCCAGTAGTATTGGGCATAACACTGAAGCTTTCTTT. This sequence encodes CASSIGHNTEAFF.

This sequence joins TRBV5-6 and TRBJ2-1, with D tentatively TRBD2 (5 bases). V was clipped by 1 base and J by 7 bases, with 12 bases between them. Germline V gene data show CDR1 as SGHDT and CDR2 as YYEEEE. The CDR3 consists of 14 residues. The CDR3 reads CASSLRGPGNEQFF. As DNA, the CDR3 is TGTGCCAGCAGCTTGCGGGGTCCTGGGAATGAGCAGTTCTTC.

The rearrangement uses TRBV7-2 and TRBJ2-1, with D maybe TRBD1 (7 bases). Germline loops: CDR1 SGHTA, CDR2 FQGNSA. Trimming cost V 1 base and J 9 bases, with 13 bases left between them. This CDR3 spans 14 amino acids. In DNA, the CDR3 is TGTGCCAGCAGCTTAGTTTGGCGGGACAGTGAGCAGTTCTTC. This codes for CASSLVWRDSEQFF.

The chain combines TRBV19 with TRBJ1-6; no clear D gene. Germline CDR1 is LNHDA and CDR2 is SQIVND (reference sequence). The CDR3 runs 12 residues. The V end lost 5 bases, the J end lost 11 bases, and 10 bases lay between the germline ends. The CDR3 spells CASSSKQAPLHF. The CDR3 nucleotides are TGTGCCAGTAGTTCAAAACAAGCACCCCTCCACTTT.

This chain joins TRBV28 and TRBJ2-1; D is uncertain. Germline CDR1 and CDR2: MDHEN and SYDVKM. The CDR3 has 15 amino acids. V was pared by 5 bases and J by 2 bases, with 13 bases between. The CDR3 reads CASSDNGNPYNEQFF. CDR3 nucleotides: TGTGCCAGCAGTGACAACGGTAACCCCTACAATGAGCAGTTCTTC.

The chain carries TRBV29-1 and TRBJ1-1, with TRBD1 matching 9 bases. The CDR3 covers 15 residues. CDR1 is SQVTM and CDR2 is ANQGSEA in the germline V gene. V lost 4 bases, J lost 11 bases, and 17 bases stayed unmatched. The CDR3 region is CSVVKGTGPYRLAFF. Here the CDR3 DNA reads TGCAGCGTTGTAAAAGGGACAGGGCCTTACCGTTTGGCTTTCTTT.

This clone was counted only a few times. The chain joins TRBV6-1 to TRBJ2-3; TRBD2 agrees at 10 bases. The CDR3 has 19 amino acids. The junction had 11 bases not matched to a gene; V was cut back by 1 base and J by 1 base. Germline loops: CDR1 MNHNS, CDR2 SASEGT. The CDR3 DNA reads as TGTGCCAGCAGTGAAGATGTTCGGCTAGCGGGGGCCCGCACAGATACGCAGTATTTT. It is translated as CASSEDVRLAGARTDTQYF.

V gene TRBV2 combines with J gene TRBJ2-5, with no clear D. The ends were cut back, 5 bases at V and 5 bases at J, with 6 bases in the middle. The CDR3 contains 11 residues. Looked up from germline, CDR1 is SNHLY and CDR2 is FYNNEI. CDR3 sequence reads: CASSYLETQYF. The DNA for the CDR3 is TGTGCCAGCAGTTATTTGGAGACCCAGTACTTC.

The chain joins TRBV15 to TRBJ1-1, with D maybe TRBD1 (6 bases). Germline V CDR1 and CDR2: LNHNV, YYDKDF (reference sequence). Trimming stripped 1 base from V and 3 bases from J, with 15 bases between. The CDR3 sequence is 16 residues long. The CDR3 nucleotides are TGTGCCACCAGCAGAGGGGGAACCCAGGGGTACACTGAAGCTTTCTTT. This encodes CATSRGGTQGYTEAFF.

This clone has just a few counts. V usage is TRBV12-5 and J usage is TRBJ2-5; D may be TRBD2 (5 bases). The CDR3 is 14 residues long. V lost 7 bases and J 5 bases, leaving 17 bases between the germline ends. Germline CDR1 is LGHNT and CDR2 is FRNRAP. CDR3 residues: CASANLGEWETQYF. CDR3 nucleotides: TGTGCTAGTGCCAACCTTGGGGAGTGGGAGACCCAGTACTTC.

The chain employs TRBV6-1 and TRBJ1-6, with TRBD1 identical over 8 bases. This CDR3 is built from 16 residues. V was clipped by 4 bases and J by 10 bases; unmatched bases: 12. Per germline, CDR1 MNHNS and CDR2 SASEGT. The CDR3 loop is CASSAGTGARGSPLHF. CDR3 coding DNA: TGTGCCAGCAGTGCAGGGACAGGAGCAAGAGGGTCACCCCTCCACTTT.

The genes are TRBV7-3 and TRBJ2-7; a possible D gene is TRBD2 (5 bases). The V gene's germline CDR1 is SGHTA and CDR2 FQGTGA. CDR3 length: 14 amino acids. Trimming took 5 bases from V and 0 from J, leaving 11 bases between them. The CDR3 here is CASSPAGSSYEQYF. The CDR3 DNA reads TGTGCCAGCAGCCCCGCGGGCAGCTCCTACGAGCAGTACTTC.

CDR3 region: CAWALPLAGFYEQYF. In nucleotides, the CDR3 is TGTGCCTGGGCCCTCCCACTAGCGGGGTTCTACGAGCAGTACTTC. This chain connects TRBV30 to TRBJ2-7, with 10 bases fitting TRBD2. This CDR3 is built from 15 residues. Germline trimming cut 5 bases from V and 3 bases from J; bases unmatched to any gene: 10. Germline loops: CDR1 GTSNPN, CDR2 SVGIG (reference sequence).

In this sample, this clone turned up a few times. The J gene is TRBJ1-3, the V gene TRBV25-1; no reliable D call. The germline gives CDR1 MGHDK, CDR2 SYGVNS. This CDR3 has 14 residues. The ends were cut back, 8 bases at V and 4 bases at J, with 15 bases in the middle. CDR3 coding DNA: TGTGCCAGCGCTCGCGACGGACTCGGAAACACCATATATTTT. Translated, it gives CASARDGLGNTIYF.

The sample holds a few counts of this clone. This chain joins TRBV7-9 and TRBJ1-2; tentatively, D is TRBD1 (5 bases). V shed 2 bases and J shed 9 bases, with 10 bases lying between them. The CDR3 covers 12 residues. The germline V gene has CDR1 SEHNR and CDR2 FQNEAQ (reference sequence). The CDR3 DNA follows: TGTGCCAGCAGCTTAAGTTCAGGGAGCTACACCTTC. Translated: CASSLSSGSYTF.

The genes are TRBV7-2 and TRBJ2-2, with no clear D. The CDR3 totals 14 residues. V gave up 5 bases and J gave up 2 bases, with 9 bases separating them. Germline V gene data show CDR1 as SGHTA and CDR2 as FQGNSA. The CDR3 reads CASSRALNTGELFF. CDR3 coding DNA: TGTGCCAGCAGCAGAGCTCTTAACACCGGGGAGCTGTTTTTT.

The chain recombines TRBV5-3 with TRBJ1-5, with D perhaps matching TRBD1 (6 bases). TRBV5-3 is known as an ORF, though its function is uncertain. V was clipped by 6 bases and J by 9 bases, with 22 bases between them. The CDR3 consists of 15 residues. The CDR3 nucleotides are TGTGCCAGAATGTACAGGGACGCCGTACGGTGGCCCCAGCATTTT. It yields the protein CARMYRDAVRWPQHF.

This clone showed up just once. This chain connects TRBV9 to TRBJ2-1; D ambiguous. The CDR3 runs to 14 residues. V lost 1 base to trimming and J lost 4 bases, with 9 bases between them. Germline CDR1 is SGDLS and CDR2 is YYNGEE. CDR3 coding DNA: TGTGCCAGCAGCGTATGGTCAGGATACAATGAGCAGTTCTTC. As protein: CASSVWSGYNEQFF.